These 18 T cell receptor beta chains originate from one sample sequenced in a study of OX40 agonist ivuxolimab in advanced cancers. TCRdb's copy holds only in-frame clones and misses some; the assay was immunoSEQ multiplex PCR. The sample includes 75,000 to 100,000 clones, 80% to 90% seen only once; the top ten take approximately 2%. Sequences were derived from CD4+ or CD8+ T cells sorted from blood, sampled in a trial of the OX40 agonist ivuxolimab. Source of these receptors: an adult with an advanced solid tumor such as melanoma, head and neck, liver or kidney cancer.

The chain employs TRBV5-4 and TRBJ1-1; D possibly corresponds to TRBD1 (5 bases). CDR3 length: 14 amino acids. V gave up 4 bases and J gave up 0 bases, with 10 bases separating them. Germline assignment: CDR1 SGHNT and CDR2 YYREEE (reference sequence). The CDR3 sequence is CASSLGDLNTEAFF. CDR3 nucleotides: TGTGCCAGCAGCCTAGGGGATCTGAACACTGAAGCTTTCTTT.

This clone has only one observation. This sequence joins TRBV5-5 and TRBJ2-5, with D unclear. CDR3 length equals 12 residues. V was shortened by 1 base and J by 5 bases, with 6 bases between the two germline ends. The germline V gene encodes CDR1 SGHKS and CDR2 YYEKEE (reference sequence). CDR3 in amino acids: CASSLRWETQYF. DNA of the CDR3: TGTGCCAGCAGCTTGCGGTGGGAGACCCAGTACTTC.

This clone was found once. CDR3 in DNA: TGTGCCAGCCTCCTAACAACCGGGAGATTAAGGACAGATACGCAGTATTTT. Amino acids: CASLLTTGRLRTDTQYF. The chain combines TRBV7-2 with TRBJ2-3; weak D call: TRBD2 (6 bases). The CDR3 sequence is 17 residues long. The germline V gene encodes CDR1 SGHTA and CDR2 FQGNSA. Trimming pared 8 bases from V and 3 bases from J, leaving 24 bases between.

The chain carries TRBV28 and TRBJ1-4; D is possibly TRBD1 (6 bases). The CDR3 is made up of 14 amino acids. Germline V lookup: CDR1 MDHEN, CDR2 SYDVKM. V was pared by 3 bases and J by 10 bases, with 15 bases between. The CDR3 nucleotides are TGTGCCAGCAGTTTTCCTGCGGAGGGGGGAAAACTGTTTTTT. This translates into CASSFPAEGGKLFF.

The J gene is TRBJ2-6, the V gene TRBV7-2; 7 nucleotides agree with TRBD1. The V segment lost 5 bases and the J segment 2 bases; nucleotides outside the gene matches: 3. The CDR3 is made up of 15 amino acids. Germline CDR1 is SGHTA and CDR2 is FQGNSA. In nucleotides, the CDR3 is TGTGCCAGCAGCACAGACAGGGCTGGGGCCAACGTCCTGACTTTC. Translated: CASSTDRAGANVLTF.

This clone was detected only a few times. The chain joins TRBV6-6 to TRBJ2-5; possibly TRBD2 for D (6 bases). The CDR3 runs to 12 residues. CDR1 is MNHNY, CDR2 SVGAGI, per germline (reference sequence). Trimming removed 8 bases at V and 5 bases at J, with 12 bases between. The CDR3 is CASWAGSETQYF. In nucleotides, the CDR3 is TGTGCCAGCTGGGCGGGAAGCGAGACCCAGTACTTC.

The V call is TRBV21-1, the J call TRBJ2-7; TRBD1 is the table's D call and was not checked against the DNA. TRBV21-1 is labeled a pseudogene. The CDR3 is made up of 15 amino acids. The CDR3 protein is CASSKSTGSSYEQYF. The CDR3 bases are TGTGCCAGCAGCAAATCTACAGGGTCCTCCTACGAGCAGTACTTC.

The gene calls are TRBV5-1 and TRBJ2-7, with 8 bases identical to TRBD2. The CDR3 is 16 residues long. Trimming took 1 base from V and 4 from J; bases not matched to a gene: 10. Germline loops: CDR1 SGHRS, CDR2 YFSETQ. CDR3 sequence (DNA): TGCGCCAGCAGCTTGTCTATAGCGGGAATAAAATACGAGCAGTACTTC. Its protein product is CASSLSIAGIKYEQYF.

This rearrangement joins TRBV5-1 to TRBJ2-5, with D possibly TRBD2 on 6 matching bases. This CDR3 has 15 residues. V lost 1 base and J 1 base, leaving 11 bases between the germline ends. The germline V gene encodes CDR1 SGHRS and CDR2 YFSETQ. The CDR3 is CASSLSPTSQETQYF. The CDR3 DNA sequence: TGCGCCAGCAGCTTGAGCCCGACTAGCCAAGAGACCCAGTACTTC.

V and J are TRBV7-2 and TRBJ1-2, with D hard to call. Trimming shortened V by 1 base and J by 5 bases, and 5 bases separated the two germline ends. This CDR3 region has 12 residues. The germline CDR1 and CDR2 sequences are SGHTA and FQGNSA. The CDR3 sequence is CASSLVVYGYTF. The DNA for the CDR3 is TGTGCCAGCAGCTTAGTTGTATATGGCTACACCTTC.

CDR3 protein: CASSEWAAAYNEQFF. CDR3 DNA sequence: TGTGCCAGCAGTGAATGGGCGGCAGCTTACAATGAGCAGTTCTTC. The chain employs TRBV2 and TRBJ2-1; D gene unclear. This CDR3 contains 15 residues. V shed 2 bases and J shed 4 bases, with 12 bases lying between them. Germline V CDR1 and CDR2: SNHLY, FYNNEI.

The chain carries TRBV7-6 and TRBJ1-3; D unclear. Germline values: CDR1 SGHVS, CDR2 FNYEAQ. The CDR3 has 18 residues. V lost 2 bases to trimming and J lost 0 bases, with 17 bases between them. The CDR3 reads CASSLIVGSPASGNTIYF. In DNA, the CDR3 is TGTGCCAGCAGCTTAATTGTGGGCAGCCCTGCCTCTGGAAACACCATATATTTT. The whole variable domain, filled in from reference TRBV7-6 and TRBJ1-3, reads GAGVSQSPRYKVTKRGQDVALRCDPISGHVSLYWYRQALGQGPEFLTYFNYEAQQDKSGLPNDRFSAERPEGSISTLTIQRTEQRDSAMYRCASSLIVGSPASGNTIYFGEGSWLTVV.

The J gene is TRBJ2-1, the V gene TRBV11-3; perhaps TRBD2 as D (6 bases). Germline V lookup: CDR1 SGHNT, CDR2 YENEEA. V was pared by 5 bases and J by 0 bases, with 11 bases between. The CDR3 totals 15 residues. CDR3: CASSQGGYSYNEQFF. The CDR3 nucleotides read TGTGCCAGCAGCCAGGGAGGCTACTCCTACAATGAGCAGTTCTTC.

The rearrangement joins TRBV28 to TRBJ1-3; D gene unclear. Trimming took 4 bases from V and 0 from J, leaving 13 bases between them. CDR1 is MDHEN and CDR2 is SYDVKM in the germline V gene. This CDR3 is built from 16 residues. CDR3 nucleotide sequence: TGTGCCAGCAGTTCCCCCAACAAGAACTCTGGAAACACCATATATTTT. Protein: CASSSPNKNSGNTIYF.

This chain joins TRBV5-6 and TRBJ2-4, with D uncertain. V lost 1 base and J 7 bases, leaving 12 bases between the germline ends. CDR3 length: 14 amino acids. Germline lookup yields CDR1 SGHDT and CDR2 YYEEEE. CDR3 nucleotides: TGTGCCAGCAGCTTGTTTTCGGTCGGGAACATTCAGTACTTC. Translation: CASSLFSVGNIQYF.

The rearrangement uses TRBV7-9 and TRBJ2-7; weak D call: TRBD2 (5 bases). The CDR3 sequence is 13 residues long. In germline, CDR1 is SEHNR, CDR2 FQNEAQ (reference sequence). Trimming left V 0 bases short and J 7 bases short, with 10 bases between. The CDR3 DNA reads TGTGCCAGCAGCTTAGCGGAGGTAGGGGAGCAGTACTTC. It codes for CASSLAEVGEQYF.

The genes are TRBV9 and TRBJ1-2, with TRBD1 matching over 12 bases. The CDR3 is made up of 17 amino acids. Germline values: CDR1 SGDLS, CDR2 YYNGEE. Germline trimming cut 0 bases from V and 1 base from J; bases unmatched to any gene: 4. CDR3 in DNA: TGTGCCAGCAGCGTAGAGGGACAGGGGGCCAATAACTATGGCTACACCTTC. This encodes CASSVEGQGANNYGYTF.

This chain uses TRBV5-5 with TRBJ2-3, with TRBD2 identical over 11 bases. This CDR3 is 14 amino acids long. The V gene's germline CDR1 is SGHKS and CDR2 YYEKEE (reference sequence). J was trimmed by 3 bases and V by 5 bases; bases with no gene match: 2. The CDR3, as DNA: TGTGCCAGCAGACCTAGCGGGGGGACAGATACGCAGTATTTT. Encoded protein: CASRPSGGTDTQYF.